This T cell receptor beta chain was retrieved from a study of regulatory T cells in long-lasting Graves disease. Documented time point: persistent/refractory GD, antithyroid drugs over 5 years with positive TRAb. The TCR library was made from RNA extracted from PBMCs. Patients of an endocrinology department in Xi'an, China, were included. This CDR3 is built from 14 residues. V lost 3 bases, J lost 0 bases, and 3 bases lay in between. Study-wide findings and caveats: Persistent Graves' patients showed a TCR diversity that was lower than that of newly diagnosed ones. It is possible that accuracy was reduced by the small size of the sample. Under persistent disease, TRBV28, TRBJ1-2 and TRBJ2-5 were used preferentially.

In this sample, this clonotype turned up many times. Its cognate antigen is unknown. CDR3-region Arm-PCR and iRepertoire HTBI primers produced the TCR beta libraries. TCRdb analysed the multiplex PCR reads with MiXCR anew, one entry per CDR3 protein. The table records roughly 500,000 distinct CDR3 sequences, 20% to 25% of them present only once. This TCR derives from a female donor with Graves disease. Sequencing was performed on peripheral blood mononuclear cells (PBMCs), taken when the disease was refractory, from a patient treated with antithyroid drugs. The V call is TRBV12-3 or TRBV12-4, the J call TRBJ2-6; D is undetermined. The CDR3 bases are TGTGCCAGCAGTTTTAGCTCTGGGGCCAACGTCCTGACTTTC. This encodes CASSFSSGANVLTF.